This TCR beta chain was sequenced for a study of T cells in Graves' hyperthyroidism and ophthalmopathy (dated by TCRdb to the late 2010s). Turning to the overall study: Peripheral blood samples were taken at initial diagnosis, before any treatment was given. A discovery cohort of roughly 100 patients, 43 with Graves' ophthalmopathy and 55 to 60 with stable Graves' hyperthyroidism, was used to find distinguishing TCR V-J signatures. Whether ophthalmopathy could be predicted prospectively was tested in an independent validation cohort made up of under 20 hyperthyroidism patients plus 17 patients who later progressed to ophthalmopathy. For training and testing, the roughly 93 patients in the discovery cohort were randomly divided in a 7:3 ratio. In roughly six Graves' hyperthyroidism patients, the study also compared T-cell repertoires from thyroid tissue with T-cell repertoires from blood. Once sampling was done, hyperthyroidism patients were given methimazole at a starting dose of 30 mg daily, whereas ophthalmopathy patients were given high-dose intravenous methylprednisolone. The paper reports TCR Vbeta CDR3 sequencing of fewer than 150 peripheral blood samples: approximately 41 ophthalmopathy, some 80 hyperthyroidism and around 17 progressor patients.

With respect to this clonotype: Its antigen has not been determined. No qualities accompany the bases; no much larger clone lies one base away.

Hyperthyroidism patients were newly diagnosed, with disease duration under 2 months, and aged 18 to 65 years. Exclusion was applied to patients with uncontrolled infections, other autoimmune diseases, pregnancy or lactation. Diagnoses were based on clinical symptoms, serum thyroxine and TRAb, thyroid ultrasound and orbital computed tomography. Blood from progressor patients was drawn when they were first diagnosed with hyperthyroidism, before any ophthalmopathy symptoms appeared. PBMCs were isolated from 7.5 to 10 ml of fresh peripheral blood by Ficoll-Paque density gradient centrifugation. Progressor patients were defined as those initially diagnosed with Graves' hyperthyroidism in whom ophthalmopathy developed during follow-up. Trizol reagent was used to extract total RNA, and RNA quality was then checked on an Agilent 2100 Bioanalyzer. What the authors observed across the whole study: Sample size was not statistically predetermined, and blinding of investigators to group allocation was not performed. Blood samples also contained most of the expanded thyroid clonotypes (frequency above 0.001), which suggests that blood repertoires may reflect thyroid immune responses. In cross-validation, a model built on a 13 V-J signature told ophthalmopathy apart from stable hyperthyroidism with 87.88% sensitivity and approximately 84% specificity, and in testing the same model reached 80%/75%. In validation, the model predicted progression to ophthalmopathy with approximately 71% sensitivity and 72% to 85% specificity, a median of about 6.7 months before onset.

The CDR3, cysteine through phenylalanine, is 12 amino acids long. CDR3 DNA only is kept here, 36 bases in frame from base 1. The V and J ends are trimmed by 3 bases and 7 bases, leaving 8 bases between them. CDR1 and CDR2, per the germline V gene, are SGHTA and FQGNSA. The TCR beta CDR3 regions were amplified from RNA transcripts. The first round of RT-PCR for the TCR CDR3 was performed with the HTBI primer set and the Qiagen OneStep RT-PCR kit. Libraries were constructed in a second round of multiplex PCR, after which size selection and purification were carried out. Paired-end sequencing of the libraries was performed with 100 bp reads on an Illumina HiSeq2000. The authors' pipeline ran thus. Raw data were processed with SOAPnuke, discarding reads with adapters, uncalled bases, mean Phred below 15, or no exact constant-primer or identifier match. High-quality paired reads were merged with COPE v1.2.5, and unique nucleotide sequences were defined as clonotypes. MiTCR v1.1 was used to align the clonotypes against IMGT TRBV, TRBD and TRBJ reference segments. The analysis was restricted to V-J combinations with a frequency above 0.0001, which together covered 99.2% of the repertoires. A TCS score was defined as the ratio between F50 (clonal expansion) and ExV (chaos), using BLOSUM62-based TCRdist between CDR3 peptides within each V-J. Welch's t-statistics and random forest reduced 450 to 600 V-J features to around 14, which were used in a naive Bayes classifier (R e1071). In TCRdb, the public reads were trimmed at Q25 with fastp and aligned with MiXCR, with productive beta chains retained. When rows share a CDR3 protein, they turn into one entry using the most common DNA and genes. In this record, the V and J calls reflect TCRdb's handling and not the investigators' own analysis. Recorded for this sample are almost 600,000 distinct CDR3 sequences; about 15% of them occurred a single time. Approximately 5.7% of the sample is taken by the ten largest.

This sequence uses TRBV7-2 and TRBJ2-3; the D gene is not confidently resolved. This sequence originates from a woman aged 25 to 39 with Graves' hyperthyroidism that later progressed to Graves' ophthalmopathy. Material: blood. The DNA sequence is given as TGTGCCAGCAGCTTCGATGGTCATACGCAGTATTTT. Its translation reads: CASSFDGHTQYF.